Reported below is one TCR beta chain. The record originates from a study of blood T cell repertoires in COVID-19. Looking at the study overall: Samples came from the United States, Italy and Spain, spanning acute and convalescent COVID-19. Nucleic acid was either cDNA or gDNA, and it came from T cells, B-cell-depleted T cells, or PBMCs.

V was cut by 6 bases and J by 1 base, with 7 bases left in between. This CDR3 region has 12 residues. Germline CDR1 and CDR2: SGHNT and YYREEE (reference sequence). Before being deemed recovered, Cohort 3 donors had two negative PCRs, clearance, or symptom resolution. Using immunoSEQ multiplex PCR, the repertoire was profiled, and TCRdb retains in-frame clones only, with some absent. The profile shows under 200,000 clones, around four fifths of them singletons. This chain connects TRBV5-4 to TRBJ1-1; tentatively, D is TRBD1 (6 bases). The sequenced sample consisted of PBMCs or T cells enriched from blood (not recorded which). This receptor was identified in a woman aged 45-60 years who had recovered from COVID-19. This chain's CDR3 is CASKGQNTEAFF. Here the CDR3 DNA reads TGTGCCAGCAAGGGACAGAACACTGAAGCTTTCTTT.